This passage covers 13 T cell receptor beta chains from one sample sequenced in a study of T cells in Graves' hyperthyroidism and ophthalmopathy. Amplified TCR beta CDR3 regions came from RNA transcripts. HTBI primers were used for first-round RT-PCR of the TCR CDR3. MiXCR, applied by TCRdb to the multiplex PCR reads, yields one record per CDR3 protein. Of some 740,000 distinct CDR3 sequences listed, 12% to 15% were seen once; the top ten hold 9.5% to 13%. The sample taken for sequencing was blood. These receptors came from a woman under 30 with Graves' hyperthyroidism.

As concerns this clonotype: No conserved phenylalanine or tryptophan ends this CDR3, so it is likely a read error. The chain couples TRBV11-3 to TRBJ2-1; D is perhaps TRBD1 (6 bases). The CDR3 totals 15 residues. V was pared by 3 bases and J by 0 bases, with 9 bases between. Germline V lookup: CDR1 SGHNT, CDR2 YENEEA. CDR3 amino acids: CASSFRGPSYNEQFL. As DNA, the CDR3 is TGTGCCAGCAGCTTCAGGGGACCCTCCTACAATGAGCAGTTCCTC.

This clonotype was seen at least ten times. The chain combines TRBV6-1 with TRBJ1-1, with 9 bases matching TRBD1. Trimming removed 4 bases from V and 5 bases from J; junction bases left unmatched: 5. Germline V lookup: CDR1 MNHNS, CDR2 SASEGT. CDR3 length: 14 residues. The CDR3 DNA reads as TGTGCCAGCAGTGTACAGGGGGCGAGTACTGAAGCTTTCTTT. It codes for CASSVQGASTEAFF.

This clonotype was detected only a few times. The gene calls are TRBV12-3 or TRBV12-4 and TRBJ1-1, with 7 bases identical to TRBD1. V lost 4 bases, J lost 13 bases, and 12 bases stayed unmatched. The CDR3 length is 13 residues. The CDR3, as DNA: TGTGCCAGCAGTTATGGGACAGAGAGCCGCGTTTTCTTT. Its protein is CASSYGTESRVFF.

Many counts were recorded for this clonotype. V gene TRBV4-3 combines with J gene TRBJ2-5, with D unresolved. Germline-derived CDR1 and CDR2 are LGHNA and YSLEER. The CDR3 is made up of 15 amino acids. V shed 0 bases and J shed 1 base, with 9 bases lying between them. This CDR3 reads CASSQDFNFQETQYF. In DNA form, the CDR3 reads TGCGCCAGCAGCCAAGATTTCAATTTCCAAGAGACCCAGTACTTC.

This clonotype occurred a few times. V is TRBV4-2 and J is TRBJ1-1, with D possibly being TRBD1 (6 bases). The CDR3 spans 16 residues. Per the germline V gene, CDR1 is LGHNA and CDR2 is YNFKEQ. The V gene lost 0 bases and the J gene lost 0 bases, with 11 bases spanning the gap. CDR3 in amino acids: CASSQDSGAVNTEAFF. CDR3 bases: TGTGCCAGCAGCCAAGATTCGGGGGCGGTGAACACTGAAGCTTTCTTT.

This clonotype was seen repeatedly, ten times or more. Sequence at one end of the junction differs from germline and may be a read error. The rearrangement uses TRBV7-7 and TRBJ2-1, with D possibly being TRBD1 or TRBD2 (5 bases each). The germline gives CDR1 SSHAT, CDR2 FNYEAQ (reference sequence). This CDR3 contains 15 residues. The CDR3 loop reads CASSLGQGLYNEQFF. As DNA, the CDR3 is TGTGCTAGCAGCTTAGGACAAGGACTCTACAATGAGCAGTTCTTC.

This clonotype was counted between two and nine times. The chain carries TRBV29-1 and TRBJ1-6; the D is unclear. V lost 5 bases and J 6 bases, leaving 11 bases between the germline ends. The germline V gene has CDR1 SQVTM and CDR2 ANQGSEA. This CDR3 has 13 residues. The CDR3 here is CSVSLALNSPLHF. The CDR3 region has the DNA TGCAGCGTTTCCCTAGCCCTTAATTCACCCCTCCACTTT.

This clonotype was detected many times. As DNA, the CDR3 is TGTGCCAGCAGTTACCTGCAAGAGACCCAGTACTTC. Translation gives CASSYLQETQYF. The chain employs TRBV6-6 and TRBJ2-5, with D unclear. Trimming took off 2 bases at V and 2 bases at J, with 3 bases between the two ends. Germline CDR1 is MNHNY and CDR2 is SVGAGI (reference sequence). The CDR3 runs to 12 residues.

J is TRBJ2-1 and V is TRBV7-9; D is possibly TRBD1 (6 bases). CDR1 is SEHNR and CDR2 is FQNEAQ in the germline V gene (reference sequence). The CDR3 loop spans 14 amino acids. The V and J ends lost 3 bases and 3 bases respectively, with 9 bases between them. The DNA for the CDR3 is TGTGCCAGCAGCTTCGACAGGCACTACAATGAGCAGTTCTTC. Protein: CASSFDRHYNEQFF.

J is TRBJ2-5 and V is TRBV9; D not certain. V lost 3 bases and J lost 4, with 13 bases in between. The CDR3 is made up of 14 amino acids. Germline CDR1 reads SGDLS; CDR2 reads YYNGEE. The CDR3 protein is CASSGGPRPETQYF. Written as DNA, the CDR3 is TGTGCCAGCAGCGGCGGACCGCGGCCAGAGACCCAGTACTTC.

This clonotype was found a few times. The genes are TRBV7-9 and TRBJ2-1; D remains unclear. Looked up from germline, CDR1 is SEHNR and CDR2 is FQNEAQ (reference sequence). Trimming shortened V by 3 bases and J by 7 bases, and 13 bases separated the two germline ends. The CDR3 has 14 residues. The CDR3 is CASSLLIEVNEQFF. Here the CDR3 DNA reads TGTGCCAGCAGCTTGCTGATAGAGGTAAATGAGCAGTTCTTC.

J is TRBJ2-3 and V is TRBV6-1, with 7 bases lining up with TRBD2. This CDR3 region has 15 residues. V lost 7 bases, J lost 1 base, and 8 bases stayed unmatched. Germline-derived CDR1 and CDR2 are MNHNS and SASEGT. The CDR3 loop is CASKFSGIRTDTQYF. CDR3 DNA sequence: TGTGCCAGCAAATTCAGCGGGATACGCACAGATACGCAGTATTTT.

This clonotype has ten or more counts. The CDR3 loop is CASSTGTSKGETQYF. The DNA for the CDR3 is TGTGCCAGCAGCACCGGGACTAGCAAGGGCGAGACCCAGTACTTC. V is TRBV7-9 and J is TRBJ2-5; 9 bases are shared with TRBD2. The CDR3 is made up of 15 amino acids. Trimming removed 5 bases from V and 5 bases from J; junction bases left unmatched: 9. Germline V gene sequence: CDR1 SEHNR, CDR2 FQNEAQ (reference sequence). Variable domain in full (rest from reference TRBV7-9 and TRBJ2-5): DTGVSQNPRHKITKRGQNVTFRCDPISEHNRLYWYRQTLGQGPEFLTYFQNEAQLEKSRLLSDRFSAERPKGSFSTLEIQRTEQGDSAMYLCASSTGTSKGETQYFGPGTRLLVL.